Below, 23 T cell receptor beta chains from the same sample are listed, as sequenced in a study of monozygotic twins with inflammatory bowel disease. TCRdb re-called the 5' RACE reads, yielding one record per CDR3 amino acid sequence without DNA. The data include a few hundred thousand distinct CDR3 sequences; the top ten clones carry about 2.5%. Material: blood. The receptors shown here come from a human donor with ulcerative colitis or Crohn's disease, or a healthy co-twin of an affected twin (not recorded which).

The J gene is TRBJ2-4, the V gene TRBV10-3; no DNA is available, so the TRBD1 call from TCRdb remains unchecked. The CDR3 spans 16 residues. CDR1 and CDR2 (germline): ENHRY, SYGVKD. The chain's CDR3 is CAISEGGGTAKNMQYF.

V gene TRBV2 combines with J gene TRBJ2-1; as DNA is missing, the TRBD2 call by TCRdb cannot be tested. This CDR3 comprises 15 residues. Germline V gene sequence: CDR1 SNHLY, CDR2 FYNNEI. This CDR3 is CASSVEAGSYNEQFF.

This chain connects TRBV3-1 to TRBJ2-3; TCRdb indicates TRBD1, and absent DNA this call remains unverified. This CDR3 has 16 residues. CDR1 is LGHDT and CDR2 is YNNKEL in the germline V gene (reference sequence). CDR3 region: CASSHRRGQRTDTQYF.

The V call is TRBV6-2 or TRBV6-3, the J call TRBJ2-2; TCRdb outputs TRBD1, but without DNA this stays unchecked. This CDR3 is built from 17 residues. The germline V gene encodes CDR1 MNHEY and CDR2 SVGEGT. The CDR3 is CASSYDRGASNTGELFF.

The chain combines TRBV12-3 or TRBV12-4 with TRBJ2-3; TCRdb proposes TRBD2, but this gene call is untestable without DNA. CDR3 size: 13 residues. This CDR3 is CANKRGNSDTQYF.

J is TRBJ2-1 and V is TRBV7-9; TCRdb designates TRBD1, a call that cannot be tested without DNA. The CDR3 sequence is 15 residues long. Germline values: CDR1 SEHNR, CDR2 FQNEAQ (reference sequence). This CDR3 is CASSSQGTSYNEQFF. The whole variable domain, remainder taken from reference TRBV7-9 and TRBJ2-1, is DTGVSQNPRHKITKRGQNVTFRCDPISEHNRLYWYRQTLGQGPEFLTYFQNEAQLEKSRLLSDRFSAERPKGSFSTLEIQRTEQGDSAMYLCASSSQGTSYNEQFFGPGTRLTVL.

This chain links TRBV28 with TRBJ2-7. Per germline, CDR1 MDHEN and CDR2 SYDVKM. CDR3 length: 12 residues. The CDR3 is CASTRESYEQYF.

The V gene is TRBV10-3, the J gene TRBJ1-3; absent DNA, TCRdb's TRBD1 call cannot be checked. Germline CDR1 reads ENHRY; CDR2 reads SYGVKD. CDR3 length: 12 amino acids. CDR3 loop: CASTGTGNTIYF.

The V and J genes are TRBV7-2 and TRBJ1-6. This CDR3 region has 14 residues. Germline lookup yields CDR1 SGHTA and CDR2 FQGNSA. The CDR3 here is CASSLVPVNSPLHF.

CDR3 amino acids: CASSRMEGETQYF. This chain links TRBV18 with TRBJ2-5. The CDR3 sequence is 13 residues long. Germline lookup yields CDR1 KGHSH and CDR2 LQKENI.

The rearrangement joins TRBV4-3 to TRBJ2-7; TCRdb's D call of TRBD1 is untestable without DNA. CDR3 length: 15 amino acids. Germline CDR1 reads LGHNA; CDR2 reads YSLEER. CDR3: CASSYRRQAAYEQYF.

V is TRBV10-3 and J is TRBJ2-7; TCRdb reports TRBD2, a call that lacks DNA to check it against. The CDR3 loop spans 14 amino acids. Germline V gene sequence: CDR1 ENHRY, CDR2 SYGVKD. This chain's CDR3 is CAISESTGRYEQYF.

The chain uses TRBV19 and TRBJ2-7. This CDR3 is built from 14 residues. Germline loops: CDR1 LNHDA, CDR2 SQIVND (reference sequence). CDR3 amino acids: CATMAMGGSDEQYF.

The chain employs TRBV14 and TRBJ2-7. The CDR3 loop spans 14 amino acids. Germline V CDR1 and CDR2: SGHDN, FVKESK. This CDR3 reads CASSQDHVDYEQYF.

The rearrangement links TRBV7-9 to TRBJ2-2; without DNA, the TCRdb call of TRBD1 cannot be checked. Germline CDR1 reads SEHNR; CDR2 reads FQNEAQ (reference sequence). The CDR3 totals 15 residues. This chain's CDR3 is CASRHGQGGTGELFF.

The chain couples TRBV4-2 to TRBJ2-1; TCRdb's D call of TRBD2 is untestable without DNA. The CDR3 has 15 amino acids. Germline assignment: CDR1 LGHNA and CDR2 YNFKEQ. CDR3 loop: CASSSLAGGPIEQFF.

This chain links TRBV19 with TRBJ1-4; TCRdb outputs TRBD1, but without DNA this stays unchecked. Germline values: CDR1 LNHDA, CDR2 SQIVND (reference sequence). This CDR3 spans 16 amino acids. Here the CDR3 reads CATGENTGTANEKLFF.

The CDR3 reads CSARLGTATNTEAFF. The chain has TRBV20-1 and TRBJ1-1; TCRdb names TRBD1, which stays unverified in the absence of DNA. CDR3 size: 15 residues. Germline CDR1 DFQATT, CDR2 SNEGSKA (reference sequence).

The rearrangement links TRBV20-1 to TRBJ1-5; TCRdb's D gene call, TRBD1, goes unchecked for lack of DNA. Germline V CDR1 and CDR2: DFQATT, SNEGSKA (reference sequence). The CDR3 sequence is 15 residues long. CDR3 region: CSARYYRGRNQPQHF.

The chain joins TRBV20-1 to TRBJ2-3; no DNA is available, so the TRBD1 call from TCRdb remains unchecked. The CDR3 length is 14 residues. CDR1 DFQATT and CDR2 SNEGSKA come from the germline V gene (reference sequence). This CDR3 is CSRRGSGGGDTQYF.

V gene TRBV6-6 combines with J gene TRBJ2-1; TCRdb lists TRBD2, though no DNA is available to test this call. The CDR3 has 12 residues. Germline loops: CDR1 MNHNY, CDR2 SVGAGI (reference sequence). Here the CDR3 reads CASNGAGDEQFF.

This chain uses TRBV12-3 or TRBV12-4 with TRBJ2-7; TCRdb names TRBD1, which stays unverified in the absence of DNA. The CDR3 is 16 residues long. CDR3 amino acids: CASSSNRALPSYEQYF.

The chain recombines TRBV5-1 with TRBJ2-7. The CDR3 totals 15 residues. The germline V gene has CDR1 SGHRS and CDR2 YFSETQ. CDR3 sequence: CASSLAYDLAYEQYF.